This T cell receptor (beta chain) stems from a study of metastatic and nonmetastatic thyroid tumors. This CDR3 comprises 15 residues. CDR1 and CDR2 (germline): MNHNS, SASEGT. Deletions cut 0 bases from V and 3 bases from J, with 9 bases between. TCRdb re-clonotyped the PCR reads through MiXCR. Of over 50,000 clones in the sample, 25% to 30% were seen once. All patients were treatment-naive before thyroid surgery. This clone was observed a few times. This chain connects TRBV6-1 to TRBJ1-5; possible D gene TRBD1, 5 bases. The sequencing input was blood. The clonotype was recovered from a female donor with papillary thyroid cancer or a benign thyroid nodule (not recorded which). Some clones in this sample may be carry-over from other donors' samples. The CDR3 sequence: CASSEAYGANQPQHF. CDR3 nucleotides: TGTGCCAGCAGTGAAGCATACGGGGCCAATCAGCCCCAGCATTTT.